A single sample is the source of the 6 T cell receptor beta chains below, sequenced in a study of blood T cell repertoires in COVID-19. Sequencing used immunoSEQ multiplex PCR; TCRdb keeps in-frame clones, though not all of them. The sample includes 200,000 to 300,000 clones, around 90% seen only once; the top ten take 0.65% to 0.95%. Material: peripheral blood. Receptor source: a woman younger than 45 with acute or convalescent COVID-19.

As regards this clone: One base separates it from a far larger clone, so it is likely a read error. The V and J genes are TRBV11-3 and TRBJ1-1; TRBD1 might be the D (6 bases). This CDR3 has 13 amino acids. The V gene's germline CDR1 is SGHNT and CDR2 YENEEA. Trimming stripped 5 bases from V and 1 base from J, with 8 bases between. CDR3 nucleotides: TGTGCCAGCAGCCTACAGGGGAACACTGAAGCTTTCTTT. This gives the protein CASSLQGNTEAFF.

This clone was picked up one time. The J gene is TRBJ2-5, the V gene TRBV7-3; 7 positions agree with TRBD1. With 5 bases clipped from V and 4 bases from J, the junction kept 19 bases outside the gene matches. CDR3 length: 18 amino acids. CDR1 SGHTA and CDR2 FQGTGA come from the germline V gene. CDR3 sequence (DNA): TGTGCCAGCAGCCTAAATATGACCGTGGGACAGAGGGCAGAGACCCAGTACTTC. It encodes CASSLNMTVGQRAETQYF.

The CDR3 here is CASSLVARGGQSEQYF. Written as DNA, the CDR3 is TGTGCCAGCAGCTTAGTGGCTAGGGGGGGTCAGAGCGAGCAGTACTTC. The genes are TRBV7-2 and TRBJ2-7; D might be TRBD2 (7 bases). Germline values: CDR1 SGHTA, CDR2 FQGNSA. The V gene lost 1 base and the J gene lost 6 bases, with 19 bases spanning the gap. The CDR3 is made up of 16 amino acids.

The V and J genes are TRBV15 and TRBJ1-1; TRBD1 matches 7 bases. V trimming: 1 base; J trimming: 4 bases; junction bases outside the gene matches: 15. Looked up from germline, CDR1 is LNHNV and CDR2 is YYDKDF (reference sequence). The CDR3 is 18 amino acids. The CDR3 spells CATSRVVGTVISGTEAFF. CDR3 bases: TGTGCCACCAGCAGAGTAGTTGGGACAGTAATCTCCGGCACTGAAGCTTTCTTT.

This sequence joins TRBV25-1 and TRBJ1-2; 11 nucleotides agree with TRBD1. Unmatched junction bases numbered 8, after V lost 5 bases and J lost 6 bases. The CDR3 contains 15 residues. Per the germline V gene, CDR1 is MGHDK and CDR2 is SYGVNS. Here the CDR3 reads CASSPSLGQGDGYTF. The CDR3 DNA reads as TGTGCCAGCAGTCCCTCCCTGGGACAGGGGGATGGCTACACCTTC.

The chain carries TRBV24-1 and TRBJ2-5; TRBD2 matches at 9 bases. The CDR3 extends over 14 amino acids. Germline V lookup: CDR1 KGHDR, CDR2 SFDVKD. Trimming at V came to 4 bases and at J to 5 bases, leaving 4 bases not matched to a gene. The chain's CDR3 is CATSEAGGGETQYF. In nucleotides, the CDR3 is TGTGCCACCAGTGAAGCGGGAGGAGGGGAGACCCAGTACTTC.